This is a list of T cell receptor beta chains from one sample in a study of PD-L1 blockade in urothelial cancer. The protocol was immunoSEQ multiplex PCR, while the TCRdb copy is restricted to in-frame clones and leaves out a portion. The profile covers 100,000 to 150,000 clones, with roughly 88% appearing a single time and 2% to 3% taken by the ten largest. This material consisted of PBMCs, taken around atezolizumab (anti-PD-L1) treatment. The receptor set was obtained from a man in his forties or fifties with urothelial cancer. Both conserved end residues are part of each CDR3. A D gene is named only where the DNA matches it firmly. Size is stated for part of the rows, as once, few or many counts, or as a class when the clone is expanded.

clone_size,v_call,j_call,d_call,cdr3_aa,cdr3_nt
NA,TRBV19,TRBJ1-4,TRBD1,CASSIAGQVDEKLFF,TGTGCCAGTAGTATCGCGGGACAGGTTGACGAAAAACTGTTTTTT
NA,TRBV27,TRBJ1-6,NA,CASSTISRAGRNSPLHF,TGTGCCAGCAGTACAATATCCCGGGCAGGGAGGAATTCACCCCTCCACTTT
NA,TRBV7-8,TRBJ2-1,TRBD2,CASFPSGRGRNEQFF,TGTGCCAGCTTCCCCAGCGGGAGAGGTCGCAATGAGCAGTTCTTC
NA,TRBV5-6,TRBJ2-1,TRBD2,CASSKGTRVNEQFF,TGTGCCAGCAGCAAAGGGACTAGGGTAAATGAGCAGTTCTTC
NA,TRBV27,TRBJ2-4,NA,CASSWTVLAKNIQYF,TGTGCCAGCAGCTGGACAGTTTTAGCCAAAAACATTCAGTACTTC
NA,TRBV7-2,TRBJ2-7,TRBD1,CASKSGTVVYEQYF,TGTGCCAGCAAATCGGGGACAGTTGTGTACGAGCAGTACTTC
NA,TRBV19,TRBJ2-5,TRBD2,CASSILWRAGGQQETQYF,TGTGCCAGTAGTATATTATGGCGAGCGGGAGGCCAGCAAGAGACCCAGTACTTC
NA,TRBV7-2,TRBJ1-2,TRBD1,CASSLAAGQGGYGYTF,TGTGCCAGCAGCTTAGCAGCCGGACAGGGTGGCTATGGCTACACCTTC
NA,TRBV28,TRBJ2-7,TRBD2,CASSLLASGSYEQYF,TGTGCCAGCAGTTTGTTAGCTAGCGGATCTTACGAGCAGTACTTC
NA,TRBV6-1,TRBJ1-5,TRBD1,CASNLDRDQPQHF,TGTGCCAGCAACCTCGACAGGGATCAGCCCCAGCATTTT
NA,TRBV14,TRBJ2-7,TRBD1,CASSQTGTDSYEQYF,TGTGCCAGCAGCCAAACAGGGACAGACTCCTACGAGCAGTACTTC
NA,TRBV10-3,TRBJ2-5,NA,CAISERVGGSFYQETQYF,TGTGCCATCAGTGAAAGAGTCGGTGGGAGTTTTTACCAAGAGACCCAGTACTTC
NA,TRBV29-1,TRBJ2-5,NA,CSVEHRGAGQTQYF,TGCAGCGTTGAGCACCGGGGGGCCGGGCAGACCCAGTACTTC
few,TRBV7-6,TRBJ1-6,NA,CASSPRENSPLHF,TGTGCCAGCAGCCCCCGAGAGAATTCACCCCTCCACTTT
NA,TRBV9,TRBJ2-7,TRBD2,CASSVGGLAGGFADEQYF,TGTGCCAGCAGCGTAGGGGGACTAGCGGGAGGATTTGCGGACGAGCAGTACTTC
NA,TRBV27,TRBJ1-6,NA,CASSLSLNSPLHF,TGTGCCAGCAGTTTATCCTTAAATAGTCCCCTCCACTTT
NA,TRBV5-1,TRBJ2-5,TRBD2,CASSSGRAEETQYF,TGCGCCAGCAGCAGCGGGAGGGCCGAAGAGACCCAGTACTTC
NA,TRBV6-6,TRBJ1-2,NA,CASRRPGLYGYTF,TGTGCCAGCAGGAGACCCGGACTCTATGGCTACACCTTC
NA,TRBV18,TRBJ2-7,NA,CASSKGVLEQYF,TGTGCCAGCTCAAAGGGGGTCCTCGAGCAGTACTTC
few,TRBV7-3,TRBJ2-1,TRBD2,CASSSGRSIGNEQFF,TGTGCCAGCAGCTCCGGGAGGTCGATCGGGAATGAGCAGTTCTTC
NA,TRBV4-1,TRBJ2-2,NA,CASSQEENAGELFF,TGCGCCAGCAGCCAAGAGGAGAACGCCGGGGAGCTGTTTTTT
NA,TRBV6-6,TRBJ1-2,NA,CASSYRQDYGYTF,TGTGCCAGCAGTTACAGACAGGACTATGGCTACACCTTC
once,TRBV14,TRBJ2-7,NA,CASSQEWRSYEQYF,TGTGCCAGCAGCCAAGAGTGGAGATCCTACGAGCAGTACTTC
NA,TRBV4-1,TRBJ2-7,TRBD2,CASSPTHSGTAYEQYF,TGCGCCAGCAGCCCTACCCATAGCGGGACCGCCTACGAGCAGTACTTC
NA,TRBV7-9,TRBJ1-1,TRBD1,CASSFSGRGLFGTEAFF,TGTGCCAGCAGCTTCTCGGGCAGGGGGCTTTTCGGCACTGAAGCTTTCTTT
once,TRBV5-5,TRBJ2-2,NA,CASSPRQAFPTGELFF,TGTGCCAGCAGCCCGCGACAGGCATTTCCTACCGGGGAGCTGTTTTTT
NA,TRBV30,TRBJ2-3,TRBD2,CAWRRNSGSLRSTDTQYF,TGTGCCTGGAGGCGTAATAGCGGGAGTTTGCGAAGCACAGATACGCAGTATTTT
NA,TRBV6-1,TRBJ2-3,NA,CASADLLTSTDTQYF,TGTGCCAGCGCCGACTTGCTGACTAGCACAGATACGCAGTATTTT
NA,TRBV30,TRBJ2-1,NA,CAWSSGTSSYNEQFF,TGTGCCTGGAGTAGCGGAACCAGCTCCTACAATGAGCAGTTCTTC
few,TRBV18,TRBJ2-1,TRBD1,CASSPPSGQAFLNEQFF,TGTGCCAGCTCACCACCCTCGGGACAGGCCTTCCTCAATGAGCAGTTCTTC
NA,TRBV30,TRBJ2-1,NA,CAWSSKDSYNEQFF,TGTGCCTGGAGTTCTAAGGACAGTTACAATGAGCAGTTCTTC
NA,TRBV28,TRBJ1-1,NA,CASSLTVTEAFF,TGTGCCAGCAGTTTAACGGTCACTGAAGCTTTCTTT
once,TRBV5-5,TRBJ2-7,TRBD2,CASSFVAGGPTHEQYF,TGTGCCAGCAGCTTCGTAGCGGGAGGGCCTACCCACGAGCAGTACTTC
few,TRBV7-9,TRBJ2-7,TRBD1,CASSFRDSSYEQYF,TGTGCCAGCAGCTTCCGGGACAGCTCCTACGAGCAGTACTTC
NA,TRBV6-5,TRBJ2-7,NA,CASSYSGTADYEQYF,TGTGCCAGCAGTTACTCGGGGACTGCCGACTACGAGCAGTACTTC
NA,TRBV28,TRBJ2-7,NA,CASSLRLSHEQYF,TGTGCCAGCAGTTTAAGACTCTCCCACGAGCAGTACTTC
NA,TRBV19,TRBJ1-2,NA,CASSRQPPNYGYTF,TGTGCCAGTAGTCGACAGCCACCCAACTATGGCTACACCTTC
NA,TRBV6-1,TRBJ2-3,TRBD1,CASRDRGASTDTQYF,TGTGCCAGCAGGGACAGGGGCGCTAGCACAGATACGCAGTATTTT
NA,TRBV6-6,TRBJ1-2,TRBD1,CATRGGLNYGYTF,TGTGCCACTCGAGGGGGCCTGAACTATGGCTACACCTTC
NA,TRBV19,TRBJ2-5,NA,CASSMTELWYETQYF,TGTGCCAGTAGTATGACAGAGCTGTGGTATGAGACCCAGTACTTC
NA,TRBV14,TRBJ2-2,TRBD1,CASSRQGINTGELFF,TGTGCCAGCAGCCGACAGGGAATAAACACCGGGGAGCTGTTTTTT
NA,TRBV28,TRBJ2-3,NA,CASSLGGEADTQYF,TGTGCCAGCAGTTTAGGCGGGGAGGCGGATACGCAGTATTTT
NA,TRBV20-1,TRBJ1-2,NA,CSASHGTHTF,TGCAGTGCTAGTCATGGGACACACACCTTC
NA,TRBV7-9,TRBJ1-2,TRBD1,CASSSTGGFDYGYTF,TGTGCCAGCAGCTCCACAGGGGGGTTCGACTATGGCTACACCTTC
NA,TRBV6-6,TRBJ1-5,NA,CASAGGIGSNQPQHF,TGTGCCAGCGCCGGGGGGATTGGGAGCAATCAGCCCCAGCATTTT
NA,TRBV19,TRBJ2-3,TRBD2,CASSMTSGGSTDTQYF,TGTGCCAGTAGTATGACTAGCGGGGGGAGCACAGATACGCAGTATTTT
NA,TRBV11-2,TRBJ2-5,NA,CASSLAGRAQETQYF,TGTGCCAGCAGCTTAGCTGGCAGGGCCCAAGAGACCCAGTACTTC
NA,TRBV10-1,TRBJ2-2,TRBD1,CARGDREATGELFF,TGCGCCAGGGGGGACAGGGAGGCCACCGGGGAGCTGTTTTTT
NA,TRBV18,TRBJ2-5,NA,CASSRANLETQYF,TGTGCCAGCTCACGCGCGAATTTGGAGACCCAGTACTTC